The 5 T cell receptor beta chains given below trace back to one sample, sequenced in a study of memory CD4+ T cells and cytomegalovirus serostatus. Libraries were prepared by immunoSEQ multiplex PCR; TCRdb keeps only in-frame clonotypes and omits some of them. In the table there are about 59,000 clones, about 81% of which are singletons. Single viable CD3+CD4+CD8-CD45RO+ cells were sorted as the memory CD4+ T cells. The sequencing sample was made of memory CD4+ T cells from blood. The receptors here all came from an adult in good health and CMV-seronegative.

The V call is TRBV11-3, the J call TRBJ2-2, with D unresolved. The V end lost 0 bases, the J end lost 1 base, and 6 bases lay between the germline ends. Germline CDR1 is SGHNT and CDR2 is YENEEA. The CDR3 consists of 15 residues. The CDR3 DNA is TGTGCCAGCAGCTTAGAAACGAGGAACACCGGGGAGCTGTTTTTT. Its translation: CASSLETRNTGELFF.

The rearrangement uses TRBV4-3 and TRBJ1-4; TRBD1 matches 9 bases. CDR1 is LGHNA and CDR2 is YSLEER in the germline V gene. The junction had 5 bases not matched to a gene; V was cut back by 3 bases and J by 0 bases. The CDR3 consists of 17 residues. Written as DNA, the CDR3 is TGCGCCAGCAGCCAGGGGACAGGGCGCGCAACTAATGAAAAACTGTTTTTT. Amino acids: CASSQGTGRATNEKLFF.

The table lists this clone with a few counts. In nucleotides, the CDR3 is TGTGCCAGCAGCTTGGTTTTGCGGGGGGCCACTGAAGCTTTCTTT. As protein: CASSLVLRGATEAFF. The chain is built from TRBV5-6 and TRBJ1-1; a possible D gene is TRBD1 (6 bases). Deletions cut 0 bases from V and 4 bases from J, with 13 bases between. CDR1 SGHDT and CDR2 YYEEEE come from the germline V gene. There are 15 residues in the CDR3. Together with reference TRBV5-6 and TRBJ1-1, the CDR3 gives the full variable domain: DAGVTQSPTHLIKTRGQQVTLRCSPKSGHDTVSWYQQALGQGPQFIFQYYEEEERQRGNFPDRFSGHQFPNYSSELNVNALLLGDSALYLCASSLVLRGATEAFFGQGTRLTVV.

The chain carries TRBV9 and TRBJ2-3, with D possibly matching TRBD2 (6 bases). The CDR3 runs 16 residues. V lost 0 bases, J lost 0 bases, and 11 bases lay in between. CDR1 and CDR2 from the germline V gene are SGDLS and YYNGEE. The CDR3 DNA reads as TGTGCCAGCAGCGTAGGGAGCGGGCTTAGCACAGATACGCAGTATTTT. Amino acids: CASSVGSGLSTDTQYF.

The count of this clone is one. The V gene is TRBV7-8, the J gene TRBJ2-7, with D possibly being TRBD2 (5 bases). This CDR3 is built from 16 residues. V was trimmed by 1 base and J by 6 bases, leaving 19 bases between them. Germline lookup yields CDR1 SGHVS and CDR2 FQNEAQ. Here the CDR3 reads CASSLVLGLSRAEQYF. The DNA for the CDR3 is TGTGCCAGCAGCTTAGTGTTAGGACTGAGCCGGGCCGAGCAGTACTTC.